This T cell receptor (beta chain) is from a study of blood T cell repertoires in COVID-19 (TCRdb year 2020). For context, the study as a whole: Samples from collaborators originated in the United States, Italy and Spain and spanned both the acute and convalescent phases of COVID-19. The repertoires were released in a freely available public database intended as a resource for research on the immune response to SARS-CoV-2. The dataset comprised deeply sampled blood TCRbeta repertoires from subjects exposed to, actively infected with, or recovered from COVID-19. A de-identified subject ID, COVID-19 status, age in years and sex were almost always included in the sample metadata. Where HLA class I and class II types were available, the types were taken from metadata supplied by the sample provider, not from assay-based typing. The material from the prospective study consisted of cDNA or gDNA derived from T cells, B-cell-depleted T cells, or PBMCs. Samples were obtained from the ongoing ImmuneRACE study (first 160 participants) and from over 1,000 subjects provided by 6 global collaborators. What the authors observed across the whole study: Clinical and demographic metadata were provided uncurated, with the amount varying by source and participant.

The CDR3 starts with the cysteine, ends with the phenylalanine, and has 11 residues. Of the read, only the CDR3 DNA is kept; its 33 bases are in frame from base 1. CDR1 and CDR2, looked up from the germline V gene, are SGHAT and FQNNGV. At the junction V is shortened by 3 bases and J by 4 bases, with 4 bases in between. TCRbeta CDR3 regions were amplified from genomic DNA by means of the immunoSEQ Assay, a bias-controlled multiplex PCR. Turning to the authors' computational methods: Within the assay, amplification of reference gene primers was used to estimate how many nucleated cells each sample contained. To quantify the absolute abundance of each unique TCRbeta CDR3 rearrangement, sequence reads were collapsed and filtered. For each sample, productive Simpson clonality was calculated by taking the square root of Simpson's diversity index across productive rearrangements. TCRdb's version of the immuneACCESS table is confined to in-frame rearrangements and falls short of the full clone set. An unresolved V gene accounts for under half of the shortfall where checked; the remainder is of unknown origin. Clone size and the V and J calls come from that table; the DNA yielded D and trimming. This sample lists hundreds of thousands of clones; about 90% were detected once. About 0.91% of the sample comes from the top ten.

One collaborating source in Seattle enrolled patients during active infection and followed them longitudinally through the course of disease. Each collaborating institution followed its own protocols to collect whole blood in K2EDTA tubes. Collaborator samples were shipped for TCRbeta analysis as frozen whole blood, isolated PBMCs, or DNA extracted from either sample type. Of note for this clone: Its antigen is currently not known. Base qualities are not recorded, but no much larger clone differs from it by a single base. The sample carries other DNA sequences with the same CDR3.

The rearranged chain carries TRBV11-2 and TRBJ2-7; the D gene identity is not certain. The source material was peripheral blood. The sequence was collected from a man between 18 and 29 years old with COVID-19, enrolled during active disease. The nucleotide sequence is TGTGCCAGCAGCTTTTCGTACGAGCAGTACTTC. Translation gives CASSFSYEQYF. Where the CDR3 stops, the reference TRBV11-2 and TRBJ2-7 genes take over; the full variable domain is EAGVAQSPRYKIIEKRQSVAFWCNPISGHATLYWYQQILGQGPKLLIQFQNNGVVDDSQLPKDRFSAERLKGVDSTLKIQPAKLEDSAVYLCASSFSYEQYFGPGTRLTVT.